The clone carrying this TCR beta chain was recorded many times. The data were obtained in a study of metastatic and nonmetastatic thyroid tumors. Study-wide context: It was across blood and tumor or nodule tissue from malignant and benign thyroid patients that repertoires were compared.

With V trimmed by 5 bases and J by 15 bases, 18 bases remained unmatched. Germline-derived CDR1 and CDR2 are MDHEN and SYDVKM. CDR3 length equals 15 residues. Thyroid surgery was preceded by no treatment in any patient. TCRdb ran MiXCR on the PCR reads. The sample shows 35,000 to 55,000 clones, approximately 24% of them seen only once. The sequence was collected from a male donor with papillary thyroid cancer or a benign thyroid nodule (not recorded which). Some clones in this sample may be carry-over from other donors' samples. The material sequenced was blood. The chain is built from TRBV28 and TRBJ2-1; 8 bases agree with TRBD2. CDR3 region: CASSARDDSGGRPFF. The CDR3 nucleotides are TGTGCCAGCAGTGCTAGGGATGATTCTGGCGGGAGGCCGTTCTTC.